This paragraph reports one T cell receptor beta chain. Its cognate antigen is unknown. The V segment lost 6 bases and the J segment 3 bases; nucleotides outside the gene matches: 8. CDR1 is DFQATT, CDR2 SNEGSKA, per germline (reference sequence). This CDR3 region has 15 residues. The sorted Tregs were CD4+CD25+CD127-/low cells. Constant-region reverse primers amplified full-length variable regions, followed by semi-nested Nested Universal Primer A PCR. TCRdb processed the 5' RACE reads anew with MiXCR; each CDR3 protein has one entry. The data show approximately 57,000 distinct CDR3 sequences, 20% seen once. Study-wide findings and caveats: The larger-cohort validation was restricted to a single TCR beta V-J rearrangement rather than whole repertoires.

The chain has TRBV20-1 and TRBJ2-1; 10 bases line up with TRBD2. The sequence was obtained from a female donor with breast cancer. Sequencing was performed on tumor-infiltrating Tregs sorted from the breast tumor. The CDR3 here is CSAIGTSEGYNEQFF. DNA for the CDR3: TGCAGTGCCATCGGGACTAGCGAGGGCTACAATGAGCAGTTCTTC.